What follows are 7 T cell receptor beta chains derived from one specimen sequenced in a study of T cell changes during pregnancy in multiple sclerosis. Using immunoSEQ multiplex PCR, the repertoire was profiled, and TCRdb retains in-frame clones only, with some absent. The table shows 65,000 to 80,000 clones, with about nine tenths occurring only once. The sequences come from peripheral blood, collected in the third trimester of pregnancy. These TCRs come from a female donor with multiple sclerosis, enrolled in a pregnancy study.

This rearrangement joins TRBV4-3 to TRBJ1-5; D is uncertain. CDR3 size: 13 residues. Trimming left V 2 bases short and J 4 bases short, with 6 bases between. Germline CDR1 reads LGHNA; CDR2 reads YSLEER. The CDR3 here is CASSQNPNQPQHF. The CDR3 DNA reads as TGCGCCAGCAGCCAAAATCCTAATCAGCCCCAGCATTTT.

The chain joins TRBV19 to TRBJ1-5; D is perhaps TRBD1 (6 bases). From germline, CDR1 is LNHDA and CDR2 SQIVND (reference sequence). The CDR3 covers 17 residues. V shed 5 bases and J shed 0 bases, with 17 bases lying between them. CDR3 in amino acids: CASSALAGAHSNQPQHF. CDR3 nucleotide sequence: TGTGCCAGTAGTGCGCTTGCGGGGGCCCATAGCAATCAGCCCCAGCATTTT.

For the CDR3, the DNA is TGTGCCAGCAGCCAAGCTACAGCGGGGGGGGACCGAGCCAAAAACATTCAGTACTTC. Protein: CASSQATAGGDRAKNIQYF. This chain uses TRBV4-2 with TRBJ2-4; TRBD2 aligns across 10 bases. Trimming removed 1 base from V and 0 bases from J; junction bases left unmatched: 9. The V gene's germline CDR1 is LGHNA and CDR2 YNFKEQ. The CDR3 length is 19 residues.

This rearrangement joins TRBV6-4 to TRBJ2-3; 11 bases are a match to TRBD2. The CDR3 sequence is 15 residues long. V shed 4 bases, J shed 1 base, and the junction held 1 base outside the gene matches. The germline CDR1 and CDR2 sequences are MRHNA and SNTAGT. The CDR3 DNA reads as TGTGCCAGCAGTGTACTAGCGGGGGGCACAGATACGCAGTATTTT. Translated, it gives CASSVLAGGTDTQYF.

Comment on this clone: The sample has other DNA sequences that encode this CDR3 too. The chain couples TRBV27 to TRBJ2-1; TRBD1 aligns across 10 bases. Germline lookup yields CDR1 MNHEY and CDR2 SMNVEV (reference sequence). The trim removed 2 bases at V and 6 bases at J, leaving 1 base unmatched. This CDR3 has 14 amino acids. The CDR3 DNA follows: TGTGCCAGCAGTTTAGGACAGGGGGGCAATGAGCAGTTCTTC. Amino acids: CASSLGQGGNEQFF.

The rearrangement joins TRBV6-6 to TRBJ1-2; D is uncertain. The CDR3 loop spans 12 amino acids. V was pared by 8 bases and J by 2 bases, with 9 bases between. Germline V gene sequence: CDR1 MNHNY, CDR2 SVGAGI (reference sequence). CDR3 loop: CASFGGNYGYTF. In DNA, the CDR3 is TGTGCCAGCTTTGGCGGGAACTATGGCTACACCTTC.

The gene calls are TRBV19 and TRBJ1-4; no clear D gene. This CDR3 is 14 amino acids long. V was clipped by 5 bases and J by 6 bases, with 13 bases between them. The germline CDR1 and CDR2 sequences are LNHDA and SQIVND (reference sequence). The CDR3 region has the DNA TGTGCCAGTAGTGCGACATTCATGGATGAAAAACTGTTTTTT. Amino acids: CASSATFMDEKLFF.